The sample holds many counts of the clone carrying this T cell receptor beta chain. What it binds is unknown. This entry is derived from a study of T cell repertoires in cytomegalovirus infection. The wider study: Both a matching HLA type and CMV infection were indicated by public TCR beta signatures. The study's findings and limits: Cumulative frequency (of public TCR beta family members) identified carriers of CMV plus the relevant HLA. Dominating the ex vivo response were HLA-C-restricted CMV-specific TCR beta clonotypes.

MiXCR, run by TCRdb on the reads, gives a single entry per CDR3 protein. The sample lists roughly 500,000 distinct CDR3 sequences; 11% were seen once. Trimming pared 2 bases from V and 5 bases from J, leaving 6 bases between. The germline V gene encodes CDR1 MNHEY and CDR2 SVGEGT. This CDR3 has 13 amino acids. The clonotype originates from a human donor in good health (CMV status not recorded). Some clones in this sample may be carry-over from other donors' samples. The chain joins TRBV6-2 or TRBV6-3 to TRBJ1-4; D is ambiguous. The sequenced sample was PBMCs. CDR3 region: CASSYDLNEKLFF. The CDR3 coding sequence is TGTGCCAGCAGTTACGACCTGAATGAAAAACTGTTTTTT.